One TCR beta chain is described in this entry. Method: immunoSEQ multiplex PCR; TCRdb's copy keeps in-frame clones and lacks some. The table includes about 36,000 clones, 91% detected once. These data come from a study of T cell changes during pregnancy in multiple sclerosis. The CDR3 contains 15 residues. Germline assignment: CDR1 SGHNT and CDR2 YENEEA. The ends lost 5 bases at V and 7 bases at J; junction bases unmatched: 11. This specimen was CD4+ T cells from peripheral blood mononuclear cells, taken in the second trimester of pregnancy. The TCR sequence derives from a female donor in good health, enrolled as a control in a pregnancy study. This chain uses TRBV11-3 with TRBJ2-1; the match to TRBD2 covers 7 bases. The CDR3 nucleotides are TGTGCCAGCAGCCAAGGCGGGAGTTTGGGGAATGAGCAGTTCTTC. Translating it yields CASSQGGSLGNEQFF. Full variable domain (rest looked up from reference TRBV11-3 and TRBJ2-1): EAGVVQSPRYKIIEKKQPVAFWCNPISGHNTLYWYLQNLGQGPELLIRYENEEAVDDSQLPKDRFSAERLKGVDSTLKIQPAELGDSAVYLCASSQGGSLGNEQFFGPGTRLTVL.